Shown below are 19 T cell receptor beta chains from a single sample sequenced in a study of T cells after yellow fever vaccination. TCRdb re-derived calls from the 5' RACE reads in MiXCR, one entry per CDR3 protein. The table shows around 72,000 distinct CDR3 sequences, with around 7% occurring only once. The sample here was CD8+ T cells sorted from PBMCs, taken 10 days after the first yellow fever vaccination. These receptors originate from a man aged 18 to 29 who received the YFV17D yellow fever vaccine.

This clonotype has ten or more counts. This rearrangement joins TRBV6-2 or TRBV6-3 to TRBJ2-7, with TRBD1 matching 9 bases. The length of the CDR3 is 14 residues. V lost 6 bases and J lost 6; bases outside the gene matches: 9. Germline-derived CDR1 and CDR2 are MNHEY and SVGEGT. CDR3 coding DNA: TGTGCCAGCAGCCAGGACAGGGGAGGCGTCGAGCAGTACGTC. Its translation is CASSQDRGGVEQYV.

This clonotype has ten or more counts. The chain carries TRBV24-1 and TRBJ1-1; 10 bases are shared with TRBD1. The germline V gene has CDR1 KGHDR and CDR2 SFDVKD. J was trimmed by 3 bases and V by 4 bases; bases with no gene match: 4. This CDR3 has 15 amino acids. The CDR3 DNA reads TGTGCCACCAGTGACCGCGGGACAGGGGACACTGAAGCTTTCTTT. Translated, it gives CATSDRGTGDTEAFF.

This clonotype occurred a few times. This sequence joins TRBV19 and TRBJ2-7, with D unclear. The CDR3 has 13 residues. The germline V and J ends were trimmed by 5 bases and 0 bases, with 8 bases remaining between them. CDR1 and CDR2 (germline): LNHDA, SQIVND (reference sequence). The CDR3 loop is CASSRLDSYEQYF. CDR3 in DNA: TGTGCCAGTAGTCGCTTGGACTCCTACGAGCAGTACTTC.

To note about this clonotype: A read error may be the cause here, since a much bigger clone is one base away. The J gene is TRBJ1-6, the V gene TRBV19; D gene ambiguous. Germline CDR1 reads LNHDA; CDR2 reads SQIVND (reference sequence). This CDR3 has 13 residues. Deletions cut 8 bases from V and 8 bases from J, with 13 bases between. CDR3 protein: CASDMGLDSPLHF. As DNA, the CDR3 is TGTGCCAGTGACATGGGTTTGGATTCACCCCTCCACTTT. Full variable domain (rest looked up from reference TRBV19 and TRBJ1-6): DGGITQSPKYLFRKEGQNVTLSCEQNLNHDAMYWYRQDPGQGLRLIYYSQIVNDFQKGDIAEGYSVSREKKESFPLTVTSAQKNPTAFYLCASDMGLDSPLHFGNGTRLTVT.

This clonotype occurred a few times. This chain's CDR3 is CASSLNPRGGETQYF. In DNA form, the CDR3 reads TGCGCCAGCAGCTTGAATCCCCGCGGGGGGGAGACCCAGTACTTC. V usage is TRBV5-1 and J usage is TRBJ2-5; 8 bases line up with TRBD2. Looked up from germline, CDR1 is SGHRS and CDR2 is YFSETQ. Losses at the gene ends were 1 base for V and 5 bases for J; bases not matched to a gene: 7. The CDR3 runs to 15 residues.

The sample holds many counts of this clonotype. The CDR3 region has the DNA TGTGCCAGCAGCTTACGAGGGGTGGGAGATACGCAGTATTTT. Protein sequence: CASSLRGVGDTQYF. The chain links TRBV11-2 to TRBJ2-3; D assignment may be TRBD1 or TRBD2 (5 bases each). The CDR3 covers 14 residues. The germline V and J ends were trimmed by 2 bases and 5 bases, with 11 bases remaining between them. The V gene's germline CDR1 is SGHAT and CDR2 FQNNGV.

There are many counts of this clonotype. The chain joins TRBV4-3 to TRBJ2-6; D gene uncertain. The ends were cut back, 3 bases at V and 0 bases at J, with 9 bases in the middle. The CDR3 covers 16 residues. Germline V gene sequence: CDR1 LGHNA, CDR2 YSLEER. The DNA of the CDR3 is TGCGCCAGCAGCCACCACTCGAGCTCTGGGGCCAACGTCCTGACTTTC. Translated, it gives CASSHHSSSGANVLTF.

There are many counts of this clonotype. The chain is built from TRBV2 and TRBJ2-7, with no clear D. The CDR3 is made up of 13 amino acids. The germline V and J ends were trimmed by 5 bases and 3 bases, with 11 bases remaining between them. Germline V lookup: CDR1 SNHLY, CDR2 FYNNEI. CDR3 bases: TGTGCCAGCAGTTTCGGGTCCCGCTACGAGCAGTACTTC. Encoded protein: CASSFGSRYEQYF.

This clonotype has at least ten counts. J is TRBJ2-3 and V is TRBV6-5; D uncertain. This CDR3 comprises 13 residues. Trimming pared 5 bases from V and 6 bases from J, leaving 12 bases between. Germline-derived CDR1 and CDR2 are MNHEY and SVGAGI. CDR3 amino acids: CASSPQFPDTQYF. The DNA for the CDR3 is TGTGCCAGCAGTCCACAATTCCCGGATACGCAGTATTTT.

The chain couples TRBV7-2 to TRBJ2-5; D might be TRBD2 (7 bases). Trimming cost V 5 bases and J 5 bases, with 15 bases left between them. Germline loops: CDR1 SGHTA, CDR2 FQGNSA. This CDR3 has 14 amino acids. The CDR3 DNA follows: TGTGCCAGCAGCCCGCGCGGGGGCTGGGAGACCCAGTACTTC. Protein: CASSPRGGWETQYF.

This clonotype was seen at least ten times. The rearrangement joins TRBV20-1 to TRBJ1-2; perhaps TRBD1 as D (5 bases). This CDR3 comprises 12 residues. Trimming pared 1 base from V and 5 bases from J, leaving 8 bases between. Germline V gene sequence: CDR1 DFQATT, CDR2 SNEGSKA (reference sequence). CDR3 sequence: CSARAREYGYTF. The CDR3, as DNA: TGCAGTGCTAGAGCCAGGGAATATGGCTACACCTTC.

This clonotype was seen only a few times. The CDR3 protein is CASSQVPGGSNQPQHF. The CDR3 region has the DNA TGCGCCAGCAGCCAAGTGCCCGGGGGCAGCAATCAGCCCCAGCATTTT. The chain uses TRBV4-1 and TRBJ1-5; perhaps TRBD1 as D (6 bases). V lost 1 base and J lost 1, with 11 bases in between. Germline V lookup: CDR1 MGHRA, CDR2 YSYEKL. There are 16 residues in the CDR3.

This clonotype has just a few counts. The chain is built from TRBV4-1 and TRBJ2-5; D gene uncertain. Germline V gives CDR1 MGHRA, CDR2 YSYEKL. Trimming cost V 0 bases and J 8 bases, with 16 bases left between them. The CDR3 contains 15 residues. The CDR3: CASSQESLPKGTQYF. The CDR3 coding sequence is TGCGCCAGCAGCCAAGAATCCCTCCCCAAGGGCACCCAGTACTTC.

This clonotype was seen at least ten times. The chain joins TRBV20-1 to TRBJ1-1, with a weak D call TRBD1 (5 bases). Looked up from germline, CDR1 is DFQATT and CDR2 is SNEGSKA (reference sequence). The V and J ends lost 0 bases and 1 base respectively, with 9 bases between them. The CDR3 contains 14 residues. Here the CDR3 DNA reads TGCAGTGCTAGAGATTTCCAGGGGAACACTGAAGCTTTCTTT. Its protein product is CSARDFQGNTEAFF.

J is TRBJ2-2 and V is TRBV5-5; D is ambiguous. The CDR3 length is 13 residues. Deletions cut 4 bases from V and 7 bases from J, with 11 bases between. Germline V gene lookup returns CDR1 SGHKS and CDR2 YYEKEE (reference sequence). The chain's CDR3 is CASSPANLGELFF. The CDR3 DNA is TGTGCCAGCAGCCCGGCGAACCTCGGGGAGCTGTTTTTT.

This clonotype was detected many times. The V gene is TRBV7-2, the J gene TRBJ2-1; D may be TRBD1 (5 bases). CDR3 size: 14 residues. Germline-derived CDR1 and CDR2 are SGHTA and FQGNSA. Trimming removed 4 bases from V and 6 bases from J, with 13 bases in between. The CDR3 loop reads CASSSGHSSNEQFF. Written as DNA, the CDR3 is TGTGCCAGCAGCTCCGGACATTCAAGCAATGAGCAGTTCTTC.

This clonotype has at least ten counts. V usage is TRBV4-1 and J usage is TRBJ2-7; no firm D call. Germline CDR1 MGHRA, CDR2 YSYEKL. V lost 0 bases and J lost 3, with 9 bases in between. The CDR3 contains 14 residues. CDR3 region: CASSQDMGFYEQYV. The CDR3, as DNA: TGCGCCAGCAGCCAAGATATGGGGTTCTACGAGCAGTACGTC.

This clonotype was recorded a few times. This chain uses TRBV11-3 with TRBJ2-1; tentatively, D is TRBD2 (6 bases). CDR3 length: 13 residues. V was shortened by 1 base and J by 9 bases, with 10 bases between the two germline ends. Germline lookup yields CDR1 SGHNT and CDR2 YENEEA. The chain's CDR3 is CASSLGGGVEQFF. The CDR3 coding sequence is TGTGCCAGCAGCTTAGGGGGCGGGGTTGAGCAGTTCTTC. Complete variable domain (other parts from reference TRBV11-3 and TRBJ2-1): EAGVVQSPRYKIIEKKQPVAFWCNPISGHNTLYWYLQNLGQGPELLIRYENEEAVDDSQLPKDRFSAERLKGVDSTLKIQPAELGDSAVYLCASSLGGGVEQFFGPGTRLTVL.

V gene TRBV20-1 combines with J gene TRBJ1-2; D is perhaps TRBD1 (5 bases). The V end lost 5 bases, the J end lost 2 bases, and 9 bases lay between the germline ends. CDR3 length: 12 residues. In germline, CDR1 is DFQATT, CDR2 SNEGSKA (reference sequence). The CDR3 bases are TGCAGTGCTGCCGACAGCAACTATGGCTACACCTTC. This sequence encodes CSAADSNYGYTF.